This TCR beta chain was recorded in a study of cytomegalovirus exposure and HLA in healthy donors. Whole-study context: There were 117 million unique TCR beta sequences, drawn from about 190 million T cells, in an earlier analysis. General study findings and limits: A reported reduction in N-insertions relative to the roughly 610-donor mean was seen in an Asian-associated ancestry cluster in a later analysis. Three CMV-associated chains proved CMV antigen-specific in vitro.

J was trimmed by 2 bases and V by 4 bases; bases with no gene match: 7. Per the germline V gene, CDR1 is SGHRS and CDR2 is YFSETQ. CDR3 length: 15 residues. Vbeta (60) and Jbeta (13) primers were used in the PCR. Here immunoSEQ multiplex PCR was the method, and the copy in TCRdb shows in-frame clones only, minus some. Among roughly 200,000 clones listed, 75% to 90% were seen once. Concerning this clone: Its antigen is unknown.

These donors counted as nominally healthy when sampled, but unrecorded immune exposures were likely. Sequencing used PBMCs. The clonotype was recovered from a woman aged 30 to 39 in good health and CMV-seronegative. This chain links TRBV5-1 with TRBJ2-5; TRBD1 matches at 8 bases. The CDR3 DNA reads as TGCGCCAGCAGCCCGGACAGGGTTGGTCAAGAGACCCAGTACTTC. Encoded protein: CASSPDRVGQETQYF.